The entry below gives a single T cell receptor beta chain sequence along with its context. What antigen it recognizes has not been identified. No much larger clone is present one base from it, and per-base qualities are unavailable. Preparation of the library involved the immunoSEQ multiplex PCR assay. For the multiplex PCR, a mixture combining 60 forward primers for TCR Vbeta segments and 13 reverse primers for TCR Jbeta segments was used. A multiplex PCR assay on genomic DNA amplified the CDR3 region of rearranged TCR beta genes. On the Illumina HiSeq System, the amplified TCR beta libraries were sequenced as 87-base-pair reads. Regarding the original processing steps: In a later analysis, tens of millions of unique TCR beta chains were counted across the 666 repertoires, and around 10 million of these chains were shared by at least two donors. Raw reads were error-corrected and collapsed into unique sequences with a nearest-neighbor algorithm that merged closely related sequences to remove PCR and sequencing errors. CDR3 sequences were aligned to IMGT reference sequences to assign V, D and J gene segments. For a sequence to be retained, a match of at least six nucleotides was required to both a V gene segment and a J gene segment. A rearrangement counted as productive if the CDR3 had no stop codons and remained in frame with V and J, and every other rearrangement counted as non-productive. Following IMGT convention, CDR3 was defined as the stretch from the second conserved V-encoded cysteine to the conserved J-encoded phenylalanine. The earlier analysis of about 610 of the donors excluded any sequence lacking an unambiguous match to a single V gene segment. In an earlier analysis of several hundred of the donors, V segments were called functional above 56.7% productive rearrangements and were called segregating when the between-donor standard deviation exceeded 5%. To diagnose cytomegalovirus status from the catalog of TCR beta chain sequences, a statistical classification framework was built. A later analysis assigned V and J genes by comparing TCR nucleotide sequences with IMGT/GENE-DB human TR gene sequences. Using the TCRdist pipeline, a later analysis assigned CDR3 sequences along with most-parsimonious VDJ recombination scenarios. In a later analysis, each TCR beta chain was defined by its CDR3 amino acid sequence together with its V-gene family, and reads lacking a unique V-gene family were excluded. In a later analysis, 500 to 700 highly shared, low-generation-probability nucleotide sequences were removed to address suspected cross-contamination and a sequencing artifact. In a later analysis, a clonal expansion index for each public chain was calculated from normalized within-repertoire ranks of inferred template counts. In a later analysis, generation probabilities were computed using a VDJ recombination model fitted to out-of-frame rearrangements, and the results were checked against IGoR. In a later analysis, hypergeometric tests were used to score TCR-TCR, TCR-HLA and TCR-CMV co-occurrence, with a repertoire-size bias correction applied to TCR pairs. A later analysis estimated false discovery rates by permuting HLA or CMV assignments 20 times. A later analysis grouped co-occurring TCRs with DBSCAN, adding TCRdist sequence similarity when clustering within HLA-allele-positive subsets. For co-occurrence clustering, repertoires with fewer than 30,000 or more than 120,000 public chains were excluded, along with a handful of repertoires with anomalous nucleotide sharing. TCRdb obtained this table from immuneACCESS and retained in-frame rearrangements with V and J assigned. These tables miss some clones; where compared with another copy, unresolved V genes account for less than half of the shortfall, and the remainder is unexplained. V, J and clone size are those of that table, while D and trimming were read from the DNA. The sample table records some 110,000 clones; roughly 80% of these occur just once. The ten most abundant clones make up 22% of the sample.

The data originate from a study of cytomegalovirus exposure and HLA in healthy donors (dated by TCRdb to 2015 to 2018). A note on the overall study: According to an earlier analysis of 550 to 750 of the donors, some 170 million T cells yielded 117 million unique TCR beta sequences and roughly 280 Gb of sequence data. An early release that covered approximately 600 HLA-typed donors contained approximately 300 gigabases of sequencing data and tens of millions of unique TCR sequences. A later analysis re-analyzed previously published TCR beta repertoires from 550 to 700 donors and added high-resolution HLA genotyping to study TCR occurrence patterns. The study aimed to test whether cataloging public T cell receptors could reveal signatures of past pathogen exposure. Genome-wide SNP genotypes for about 60% of the 666 donors were used in a later genetic analysis, which treated that subset as a discovery cohort. Both class I and class II loci were covered by HLA typing, at four-digit resolution. The study profiled the T cell repertoires of under 850 subjects by immunosequencing and related them to cytomegalovirus serostatus. To decide whether each TCR beta V gene segment behaved as functional or pseudogenic, an earlier analysis of some 570 of the donors relied on high-throughput TCR beta sequencing. The later analysis used no new phenotypic data to find candidate immune exposures, relying instead on TCR beta sequences and their occurrence across donors. Alongside the repertoire data, information on donor age, sex, ethnicity and CMV serostatus was compiled. Four to six DR-DQ haplotypes were handled as single units for association and clustering, since linkage in the cohort was strong. Of the roughly 400 genotyped donors, over 70% fell in the genetic ancestry cluster associated with self-reported Caucasian donors. Typing coverage differed by locus: A, B, C, DRB1 and DQB1 were typed in roughly 620-630 donors, DQA1 in 522, DPA1 in 606, and DPB1 in around 440. In addition to the first cohort of approximately 650 subjects, a separate validation cohort of about 120 different subjects was used. High-throughput TCR immunosequencing, statistical association of individual TCRs with disease status, and machine learning were combined to predict cytomegalovirus infection status. On average, roughly 200,000 unique TCR beta nucleotide sequences were sequenced per donor among a few hundred genotyped donors of the cohort, with approximately 18% of those sequences being non-productive. Every discovery cohort repertoire had been produced on one sequencing platform. The research as a whole found: When HLA alleles, especially DR and DQ, strongly co-occurred, TCR associations were difficult to assign to individual alleles. According to a later genetic analysis, donors in an Asian-associated ancestry cluster had fewer N-insertions in productive TCRs than the roughly 670-donor mean. Correlated functional status among segregating V segments might reflect linkage disequilibrium, but an unknown experimental factor could not be ruled out. In a later analysis, HLA-associated TCR beta chains were found to be more clonally expanded and to have lower generation probabilities than equally common non-associated chains. In both the original and validation cohorts, the classifier was reported to diagnose cytomegalovirus status with high specificity and sensitivity. A later analysis associated about 18,000 TCR beta sequences with specific HLA alleles at a false discovery rate of 0.05. It was suggested by the authors that the approach could potentially be generalized to other disease states and immunological phenotypes. A cluster of highly shared sequence variants was judged likely to be a technical artifact of the sequencing pipeline. Because some donors lacked HLA typing at each locus, the association tests relied only on the typed subset. The study listed 170 or so TCR beta chains as associated with cytomegalovirus. In a later genetic analysis, a missense DCLRE1C variant was associated with V-gene and J-gene trimming of TCR beta chains, and the association was replicated in an independent cohort. The presence/absence analyses assumed that sequencing depth was roughly uniform across donors, and that assumption may not be true. In vitro tests confirmed that a few of the cytomegalovirus-associated TCR beta chains recognize cytomegalovirus antigens. In a later analysis, most CMV-associated TCR beta chains were found to appear HLA-restricted, with HLA associations seemingly driven largely by CMV exposure. This cohort had only TCR beta chains sequenced, and the lack of alpha or paired-chain data limited which features could be detected. Most TCR sequences were seen in very few donors, while some public TCRs were found in many individuals. Around 16 rarely observed V segments, including chromosome 9 orphons, were excluded from the earlier analysis of approximately 500 of the donors because counts were too low. In a later analysis, TCR association rates were found to vary across HLA loci, with the most associated TCRs seen for DRB1 alleles and the fewest for HLA-C alleles. Immune exposure information for the cohort was limited to CMV serostatus. A further reported finding was that TCR beta sequences accurately predicted the HLA-A and HLA-B alleles for most subjects in the first cohort. An earlier analysis of around 600 of the donors showed that most TCR beta V segments appeared in productive rearrangements either about 87% or about 30% of the time, which broadly matched IMGT annotations. A later analysis reported that several top co-occurrence clusters appeared linked to parvovirus B19, influenza, CMV and Epstein-Barr virus.

The cohort consisted of approximately 690 healthy bone marrow donors. At the time of sampling, every cohort member was nominally healthy, though immune exposures that went unrecorded were likely present. The donor tested CMV seropositive and was one of the 289 seropositive cohort members. Every donor gave a peripheral blood sample, and the peripheral blood mononuclear cells from that sample were used for TCR beta sequencing. The Qiagen DNeasy Blood Extraction Kit was used to extract genomic DNA from the blood cell samples. The sequencing input was PBMCs. The receptor was derived from a man aged 30-40 years in good health and CMV-seropositive.

The DNA reads as follows: TGTGCCTGGAGTTCCAACCGGGGGACCGGGGAGCTGTTTTTT. Its protein reads: CAWSSNRGTGELFF. The rearrangement joined TRBV30 to TRBJ2-2; a tentative D match to TRBD2 spans 6 bases. Trimming removed 2 bases from V and 5 bases from J, leaving 12 bases between the germline ends. Via the germline V gene (reference sequence), CDR1 is GTSNPN and CDR2 SVGIG. Counted from cysteine to phenylalanine, this CDR3 has 14 amino acids. The read is trimmed to its CDR3 DNA, 42 bases read in frame from base 1.